Ten or more counts support the clone carrying this T cell receptor beta chain. Its antigen remains unknown. This sample was taken from a study of T cells in Graves' hyperthyroidism and ophthalmopathy. Study outcomes and limitations: Blood held most thyroid clonotypes expanded above 0.001 frequency.

Not enrolled were patients with uncontrolled infection, other autoimmune disease, pregnancy or lactation. This blood was taken when hyperthyroidism was first diagnosed, before any ophthalmopathy symptoms existed. RNA transcripts provided the source from which TCR beta CDR3 regions were amplified. The HTBI primer set was used in a first-round RT-PCR of the TCR CDR3. TCRdb used MiXCR to reprocess the multiplex PCR reads, holding one entry per CDR3 protein. The sample has about 160,000 distinct CDR3 sequences, roughly 9.4% seen once. CDR1 is SGHTS, CDR2 YDEGEE, per germline. This CDR3 comprises 18 residues. Unmatched junction bases numbered 11, after V lost 0 bases and J lost 4 bases.

This chain links TRBV5-8 with TRBJ2-7, with 12 bases identical to TRBD2. The source material was blood. The TCR originated in a woman between 18 and 29 years old with Graves' hyperthyroidism that later progressed to Graves' ophthalmopathy. The CDR3 DNA reads as TGTGCCAGCAGCTTGGATTCCCGACTAGCGGGAGTTCTATACGAGCAGTACTTC. It translates to CASSLDSRLAGVLYEQYF.